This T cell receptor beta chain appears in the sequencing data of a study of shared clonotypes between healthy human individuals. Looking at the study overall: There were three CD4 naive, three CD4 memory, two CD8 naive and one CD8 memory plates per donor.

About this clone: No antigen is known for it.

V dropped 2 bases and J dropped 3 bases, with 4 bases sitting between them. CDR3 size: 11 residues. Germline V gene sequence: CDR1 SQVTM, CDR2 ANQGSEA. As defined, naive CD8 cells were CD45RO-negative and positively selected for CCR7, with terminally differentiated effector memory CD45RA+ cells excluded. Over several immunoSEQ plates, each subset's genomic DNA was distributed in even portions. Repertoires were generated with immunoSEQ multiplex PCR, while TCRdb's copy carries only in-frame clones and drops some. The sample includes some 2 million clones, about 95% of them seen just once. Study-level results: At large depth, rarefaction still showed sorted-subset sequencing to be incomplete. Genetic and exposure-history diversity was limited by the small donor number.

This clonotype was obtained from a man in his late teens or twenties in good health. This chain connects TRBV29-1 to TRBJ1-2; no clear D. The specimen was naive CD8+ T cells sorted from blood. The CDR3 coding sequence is TGCAGCGTTGAACCAGACTATGGCTACACCTTC. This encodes CSVEPDYGYTF.